This is a list of T cell receptor beta chains from one sample in a study of T cells in localized non-small cell lung cancer. Clones were read by immunoSEQ multiplex PCR, and TCRdb kept only the in-frame ones, dropping some. The sample has fewer than 15,000 clones; 65% to 85% are singletons. This specimen consisted of peripheral blood, obtained before any cancer treatment. The receptors shown here come from a female donor over 55 with stage I squamous cell lung carcinoma. The conserved cysteine and the conserved F or W are not part of the CDR3 here. Size tells how often a clone was seen (once, few, many) or the class of an expanded clone, and some rows leave it out.

j_call: TRBJ1-5; v_call: TRBV2; clone_size: NA; cdr3_aa: ASSEAGQPQH
j_call: TRBJ2-3; v_call: TRBV7-2; clone_size: NA; cdr3_aa: ASSKLAAGGDTQY
j_call: TRBJ2-2; v_call: TRBV2; clone_size: NA; cdr3_aa: ASSEAPGGTGELF
j_call: TRBJ1-1; v_call: TRBV5-6; clone_size: NA; cdr3_aa: ASSLGQGRRTAF
j_call: TRBJ1-1; v_call: TRBV7-9; clone_size: NA; cdr3_aa: ASSRQGAVTEAF
j_call: TRBJ2-6; v_call: TRBV19; clone_size: few; cdr3_aa: ASTNPGANVLT
j_call: TRBJ1-1; v_call: TRBV5-1; clone_size: NA; cdr3_aa: ASSLNGVPPMNTEAF
j_call: TRBJ1-5; v_call: TRBV6-1; clone_size: NA; cdr3_aa: ASRGTGNQPQH
j_call: TRBJ1-6; v_call: TRBV5-6; clone_size: NA; cdr3_aa: ASTLGGSGLYNSPLH
j_call: TRBJ1-3; v_call: TRBV5-6; clone_size: NA; cdr3_aa: ASSSTPSSGNTIY
j_call: TRBJ1-1; v_call: TRBV7-3; clone_size: NA; cdr3_aa: ASSLQGIGTEAF
j_call: TRBJ2-5; v_call: TRBV9; clone_size: NA; cdr3_aa: ASSVGRSLSPVETQY
j_call: TRBJ1-1; v_call: TRBV7-8; clone_size: NA; cdr3_aa: ASSSSFSDNTEAF
j_call: TRBJ2-5; v_call: TRBV6-4; clone_size: few; cdr3_aa: ASLDLPETQY
j_call: TRBJ1-3; v_call: TRBV30; clone_size: NA; cdr3_aa: ACLGGLFSGNTIY
j_call: TRBJ1-5; v_call: TRBV5-6; clone_size: few; cdr3_aa: ASSLGWTGNQPQH
j_call: TRBJ1-3; v_call: TRBV5-1; clone_size: NA; cdr3_aa: ASSLAAGDSGNTIY
j_call: TRBJ2-5; v_call: TRBV9; clone_size: NA; cdr3_aa: ASSVGLRSQETQY
j_call: TRBJ1-6; v_call: TRBV7-2; clone_size: NA; cdr3_aa: ASSLVGKGNSPLH
j_call: TRBJ2-1; v_call: TRBV9; clone_size: NA; cdr3_aa: ASSVDHGGEQF
j_call: TRBJ2-3; v_call: TRBV10-2; clone_size: NA; cdr3_aa: ASSAWGGTTDTQY
j_call: TRBJ2-2; v_call: TRBV14; clone_size: NA; cdr3_aa: ASSRRTSGVGELF
j_call: TRBJ1-3; v_call: TRBV5-8; clone_size: once; cdr3_aa: ASSSEILSGNTIY
j_call: TRBJ1-6; v_call: TRBV27; clone_size: NA; cdr3_aa: ASSLRQGLLH
j_call: TRBJ1-3; v_call: TRBV5-5; clone_size: NA; cdr3_aa: ASSLASRGAGNTIY
j_call: TRBJ1-1; v_call: TRBV18; clone_size: few; cdr3_aa: ASSPQKNTEAF
j_call: TRBJ1-2; v_call: TRBV27; clone_size: NA; cdr3_aa: ASSRQGSNYGYT
j_call: TRBJ2-3; v_call: TRBV5-4; clone_size: NA; cdr3_aa: ASASGGQKTSTDTQY
j_call: TRBJ1-2; v_call: TRBV7-2; clone_size: NA; cdr3_aa: ASSLGGVYYGYT
j_call: TRBJ2-5; v_call: TRBV5-5; clone_size: NA; cdr3_aa: ASSTDVGRQETQY
j_call: TRBJ2-7; v_call: TRBV29-1; clone_size: NA; cdr3_aa: SVPPDRPNAYEQY
j_call: TRBJ2-7; v_call: TRBV11-2; clone_size: once; cdr3_aa: ASSFGGNEQY
j_call: TRBJ1-1; v_call: TRBV9; clone_size: once; cdr3_aa: ASSVGGSMNTEAF
j_call: TRBJ2-7; v_call: TRBV12-5; clone_size: NA; cdr3_aa: ASGSQEATTRQY
j_call: TRBJ2-5; v_call: TRBV30; clone_size: NA; cdr3_aa: AWSVFFRPEETQY
j_call: TRBJ1-5; v_call: TRBV19; clone_size: NA; cdr3_aa: ASSSQTGVNQPQH
j_call: TRBJ1-4; v_call: TRBV5-1; clone_size: NA; cdr3_aa: ASSLDGTREKLF
j_call: TRBJ2-3; v_call: TRBV7-6; clone_size: NA; cdr3_aa: ASSLRGADTQY